A single T cell receptor (beta chain) is shown here with its context. Its specificity is not known. This sample was taken from a study of graft-versus-host responses after intestinal transplantation. At the level of the study: Recipients were all induced with anti-thymocyte globulin, then given tacrolimus and steroids for approximately three years.

Overall study findings and caveats: Marrow from the recipient contained GvH clones, some of which had appeared first in ileum or blood. High graft-versus-host to host-versus-graft T cell clonal ratios marked allografts of patients with graft-donor macrochimerism.

The germline V gene has CDR1 SGHRS and CDR2 YFSETQ. The ends were cut back, 7 bases at V and 3 bases at J, with 20 bases in the middle. This CDR3 comprises 16 residues. Repertoires were generated with immunoSEQ multiplex PCR, while TCRdb's copy carries only in-frame clones and drops some. Of almost 20,000 clones in the sample, around 86% are singletons; the top ten hold less than 10%. The chain is built from TRBV5-1 and TRBJ2-1, with D maybe TRBD2 (6 bases). The specimen was PBMCs, collected about 240 days after intestinal transplant. This TCR came from a human patient who received an intestinal transplant, so some T cells may come from the graft donor. In DNA form, the CDR3 reads TGCGCCAGCGCAACACTAGCTTTGGGAGACTACAATGAGCAGTTCTTC. Translated, it gives CASATLALGDYNEQFF.